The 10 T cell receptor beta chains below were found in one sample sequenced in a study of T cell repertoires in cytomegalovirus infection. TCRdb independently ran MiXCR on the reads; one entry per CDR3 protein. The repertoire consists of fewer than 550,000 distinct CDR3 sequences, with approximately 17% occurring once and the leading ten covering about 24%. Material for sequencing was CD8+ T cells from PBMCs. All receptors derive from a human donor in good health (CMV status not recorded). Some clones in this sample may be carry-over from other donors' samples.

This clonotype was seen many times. As DNA, the CDR3 is TGTGCCAGCAGGGGCCCCGGGGAGCTGTTTTTT. This encodes CASRGPGELFF. The V gene is TRBV7-6, the J gene TRBJ2-2; D not certain. The CDR3 is 11 amino acids. The germline gives CDR1 SGHVS, CDR2 FNYEAQ. Deletions cut 6 bases from V and 6 bases from J, with 5 bases between.

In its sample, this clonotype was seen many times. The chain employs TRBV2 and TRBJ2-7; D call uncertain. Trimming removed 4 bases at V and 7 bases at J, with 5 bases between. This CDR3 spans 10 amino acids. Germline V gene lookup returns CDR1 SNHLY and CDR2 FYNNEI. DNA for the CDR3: TGTGCCAGCAGTGGGCGAGAGCAGTACTTC. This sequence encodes CASSGREQYF.

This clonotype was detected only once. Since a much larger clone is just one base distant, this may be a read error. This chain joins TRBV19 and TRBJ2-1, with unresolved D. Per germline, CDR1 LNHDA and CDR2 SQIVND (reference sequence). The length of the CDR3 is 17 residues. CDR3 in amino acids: CTSSITLWRSPHNEQFF. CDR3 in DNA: TGTACCAGTAGTATAACCCTTTGGCGGTCTCCCCACAATGAGCAGTTCTTC.

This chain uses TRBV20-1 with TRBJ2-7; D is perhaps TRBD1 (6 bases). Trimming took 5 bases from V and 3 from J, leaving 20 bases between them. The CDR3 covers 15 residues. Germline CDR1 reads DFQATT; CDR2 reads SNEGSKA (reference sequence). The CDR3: CSALQKWDTLYEQYF. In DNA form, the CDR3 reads TGCAGTGCTCTCCAAAAATGGGACACCCTCTACGAGCAGTACTTC.

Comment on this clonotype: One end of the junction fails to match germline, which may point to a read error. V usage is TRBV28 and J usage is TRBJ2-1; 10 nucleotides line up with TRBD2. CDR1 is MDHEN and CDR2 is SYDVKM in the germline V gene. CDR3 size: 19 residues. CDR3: CANSFREASGRGVYNEQFF. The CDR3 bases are TGTGCCAACAGTTTTCGGGAGGCTAGCGGGAGAGGGGTCTACAATGAGCAGTTCTTC.

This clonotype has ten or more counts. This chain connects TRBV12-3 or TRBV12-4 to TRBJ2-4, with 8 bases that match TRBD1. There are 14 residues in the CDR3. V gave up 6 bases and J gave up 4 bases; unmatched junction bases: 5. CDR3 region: CASSLRQGKNIQYF. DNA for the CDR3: TGTGCCAGCAGCCTCCGACAGGGGAAAAACATTCAGTACTTC.

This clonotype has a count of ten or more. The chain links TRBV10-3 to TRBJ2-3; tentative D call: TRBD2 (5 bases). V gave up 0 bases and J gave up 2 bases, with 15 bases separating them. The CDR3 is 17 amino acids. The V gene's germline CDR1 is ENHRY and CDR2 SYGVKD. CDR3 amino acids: CAISESLGESATDTQYF. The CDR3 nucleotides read TGTGCCATCAGTGAGTCATTGGGAGAGTCCGCCACAGATACGCAGTATTTT.

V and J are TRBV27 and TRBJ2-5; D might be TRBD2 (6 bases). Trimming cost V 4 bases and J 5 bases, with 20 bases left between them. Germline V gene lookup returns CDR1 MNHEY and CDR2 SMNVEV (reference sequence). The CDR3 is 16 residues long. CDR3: CASSWAAEGAGETQYF. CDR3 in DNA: TGTGCCAGCAGTTGGGCCGCGGAGGGCGCGGGGGAGACCCAGTACTTC.

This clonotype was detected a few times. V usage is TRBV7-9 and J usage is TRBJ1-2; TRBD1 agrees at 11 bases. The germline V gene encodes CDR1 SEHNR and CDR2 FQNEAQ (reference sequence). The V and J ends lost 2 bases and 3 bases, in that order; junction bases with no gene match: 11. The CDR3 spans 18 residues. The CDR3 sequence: CASSLTGTGGSIYYGYTF. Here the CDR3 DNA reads TGTGCCAGCAGCTTAACCGGGACAGGGGGATCCATTTACTATGGCTACACCTTC.

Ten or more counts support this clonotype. For the CDR3, the DNA is TGTGCCAGCAGCTTAGAACGGACAGGGCGTAATTCACCCCTCCACTTT. Protein: CASSLERTGRNSPLHF. The chain links TRBV7-8 to TRBJ1-6; 8 bases match TRBD1. Germline assignment: CDR1 SGHVS and CDR2 FQNEAQ. This CDR3 spans 16 amino acids. The ends lost 1 base at V and 6 bases at J; junction bases unmatched: 5.